This T cell receptor beta chain derives from a study of radiotherapy plus CTLA-4 blockade in lung cancer. This CDR3 has 14 amino acids. The trim removed 1 base at V and 5 bases at J, leaving 5 bases unmatched. Germline V gene sequence: CDR1 LGHNA, CDR2 YNFKEQ. Assay: immunoSEQ multiplex PCR; the TCRdb copy retains only in-frame clones and omits some. The sample has 65,000 to 100,000 clones; about four fifths are singletons. This clonotype was sampled from a human donor with non-small cell lung cancer who had stable disease on radiotherapy plus ipilimumab. The V call is TRBV4-2, the J call TRBJ2-7; TRBD2 matches 7 bases. The sample consisted of peripheral blood, taken from a patient treated with radiotherapy plus ipilimumab. CDR3 sequence reads: CASSQAGTIHEQYF. In DNA, the CDR3 is TGTGCCAGCAGCCAAGCCGGGACTATCCACGAGCAGTACTTC.